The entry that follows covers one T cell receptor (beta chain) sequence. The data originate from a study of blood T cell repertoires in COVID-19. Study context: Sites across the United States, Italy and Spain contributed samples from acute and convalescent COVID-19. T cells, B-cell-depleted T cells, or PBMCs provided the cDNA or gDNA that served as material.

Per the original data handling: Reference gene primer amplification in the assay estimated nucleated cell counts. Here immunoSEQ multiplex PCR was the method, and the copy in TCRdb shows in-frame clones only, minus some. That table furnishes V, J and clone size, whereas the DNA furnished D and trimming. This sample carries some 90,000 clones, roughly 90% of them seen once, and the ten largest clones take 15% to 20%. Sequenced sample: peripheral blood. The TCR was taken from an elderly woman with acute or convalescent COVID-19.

CDR3 in amino acids: CASRAPGSTGELFF. In DNA, the CDR3 is TGTGCCAGCAGAGCACCGGGATCCACCGGGGAGCTGTTTTTT. The chain carries TRBV2 and TRBJ2-2, with a tentative D call TRBD2 (5 bases). V was cut by 6 bases and J by 4 bases, with 12 bases left in between. Germline CDR1 is SNHLY and CDR2 is FYNNEI. The CDR3 has 14 residues.